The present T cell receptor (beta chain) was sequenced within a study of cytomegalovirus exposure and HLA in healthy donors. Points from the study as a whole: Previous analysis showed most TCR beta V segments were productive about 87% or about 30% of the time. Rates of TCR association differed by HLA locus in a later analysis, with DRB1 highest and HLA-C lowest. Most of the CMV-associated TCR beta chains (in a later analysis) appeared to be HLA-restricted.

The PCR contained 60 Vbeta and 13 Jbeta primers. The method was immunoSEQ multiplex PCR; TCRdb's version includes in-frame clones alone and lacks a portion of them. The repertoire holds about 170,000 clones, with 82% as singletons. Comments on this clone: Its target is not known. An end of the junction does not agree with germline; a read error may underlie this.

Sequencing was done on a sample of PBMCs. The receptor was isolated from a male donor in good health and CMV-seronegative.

The CDR3 here is CASSWTGGTGNTIYF. CDR3 DNA sequence: TGTGCCAGCAGTTGGACAGGGGGAACTGGTAACACCATATATTTT. The rearrangement joins TRBV28 to TRBJ1-3; TRBD1 matches at 10 bases. This CDR3 has 15 amino acids. The germline V gene has CDR1 MDHEN and CDR2 SYDVKM.